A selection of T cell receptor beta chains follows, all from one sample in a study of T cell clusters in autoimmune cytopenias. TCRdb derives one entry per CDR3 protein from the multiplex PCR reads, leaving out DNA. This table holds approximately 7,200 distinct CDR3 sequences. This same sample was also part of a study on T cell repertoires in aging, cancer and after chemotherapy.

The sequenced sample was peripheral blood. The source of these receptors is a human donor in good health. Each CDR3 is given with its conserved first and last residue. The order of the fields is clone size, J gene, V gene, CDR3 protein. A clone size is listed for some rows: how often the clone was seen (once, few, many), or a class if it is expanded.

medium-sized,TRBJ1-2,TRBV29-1,CSVGTASYGYTF
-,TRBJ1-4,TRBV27,CASRSPRDGEKLFF
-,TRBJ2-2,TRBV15,CATSRGGSETGELFF
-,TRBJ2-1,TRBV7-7,CASSLLTSGSRNEQFF
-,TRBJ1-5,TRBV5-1,CASSSGGGSDQPQHF
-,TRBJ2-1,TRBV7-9,CASSLGTGWDEQFF
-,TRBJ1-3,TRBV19,CASSISGAFGNTIYF
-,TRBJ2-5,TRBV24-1,CATSDPRARLSKGETQYF
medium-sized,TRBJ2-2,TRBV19,CASIPGPGQSPTGELFF
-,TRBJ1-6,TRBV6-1,CASSEAENSPLHF
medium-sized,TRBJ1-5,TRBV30,CAWSVRGRQPQHF
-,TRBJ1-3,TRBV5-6,CASSLPGQGGNTIYF
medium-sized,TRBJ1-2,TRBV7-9,CASGQGRKGYGYTF
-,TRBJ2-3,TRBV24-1,CATSDLSTDTQYF
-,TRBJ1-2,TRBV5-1,CASSLKNQTYGYTF
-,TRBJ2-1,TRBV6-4,CASSDAVTLYYNEQFF
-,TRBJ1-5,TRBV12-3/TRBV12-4,CASRSEVYNQPQHF
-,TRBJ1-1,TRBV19,CASNHMGGGMNTEAFF
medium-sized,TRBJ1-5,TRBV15,CATSRDVGTKQPQHF
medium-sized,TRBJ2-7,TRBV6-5,CASRKPDEQYF
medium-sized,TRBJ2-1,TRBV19,CASKGTSGLGEQFF
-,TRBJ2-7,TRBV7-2,CASSRDRAEQYF
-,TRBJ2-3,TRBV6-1,CARLAGGTDTQYF
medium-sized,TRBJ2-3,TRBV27,CASSLSRQTDTQYF
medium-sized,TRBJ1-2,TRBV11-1,CASSFGRNYGYTF
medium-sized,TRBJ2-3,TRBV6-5,CASSLAGGPDTQYF
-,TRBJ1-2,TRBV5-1,CASSLEGQSYGYTF
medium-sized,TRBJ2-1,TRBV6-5,CASSYGAGGNEQFF
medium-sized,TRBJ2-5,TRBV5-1,CASSSLAGLQETQYF
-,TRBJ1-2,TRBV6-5,CASNRGTGGSLSIYGYTF
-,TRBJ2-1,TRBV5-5,CASSQGAQVSYNEQFF
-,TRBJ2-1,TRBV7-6,CASSPNRGTYNEQFF
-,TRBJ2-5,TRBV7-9,CASSLAGGRETQYF
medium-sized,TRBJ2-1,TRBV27,CASSLQGNEQFF
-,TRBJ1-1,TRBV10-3,CAISAGVNTEAFF
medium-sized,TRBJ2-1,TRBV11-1,CASSLAVSVNEQFF
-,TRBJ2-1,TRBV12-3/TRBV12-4,CASSPGTSVINEQFF
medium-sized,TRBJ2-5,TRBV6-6,CASSSSGEETQYF
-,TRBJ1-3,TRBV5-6,CASSARRDYSGNTIYF
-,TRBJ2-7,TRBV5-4,CASSPASKPYEQYF
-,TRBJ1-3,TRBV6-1,CASSARQLVSGNTIYF